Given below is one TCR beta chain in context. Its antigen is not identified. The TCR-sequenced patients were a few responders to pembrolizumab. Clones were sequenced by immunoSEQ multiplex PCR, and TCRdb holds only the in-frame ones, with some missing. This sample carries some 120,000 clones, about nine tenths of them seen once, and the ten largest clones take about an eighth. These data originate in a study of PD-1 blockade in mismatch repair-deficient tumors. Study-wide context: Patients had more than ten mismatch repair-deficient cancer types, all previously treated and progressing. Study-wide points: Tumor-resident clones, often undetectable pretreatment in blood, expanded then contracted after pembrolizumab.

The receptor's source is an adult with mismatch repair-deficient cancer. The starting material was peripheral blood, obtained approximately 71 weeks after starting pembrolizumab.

The DNA of the CDR3 is TGTGCCACCAGCAGTCAGGGATGGGAGACCCAGTACTTC. It yields the protein CATSSQGWETQYF. The V call is TRBV15, the J call TRBJ2-5, with D perhaps TRBD1 (5 bases). The CDR3 length is 13 residues. Trimming took off 3 bases at V and 5 bases at J, with 10 bases between the two ends. Germline loops: CDR1 LNHNV, CDR2 YYDKDF (reference sequence).